This paragraph covers one T cell receptor (beta chain) sequence. This clone was observed a single time. Its target antigen remains unknown. No per-base quality is available; no much larger clone lies one base away. This specimen comes from a study of T cell responses to AZD1222 COVID-19 vaccine (dated by TCRdb to about 2021). In terms of the full investigation: AZD1222 recipients whose second dose came at about 4 weeks and those whose second dose came at about 12 weeks were combined into one group, since spike-specific TCR depth and breadth did not differ between the two schedules. TCR sequencing covered fewer than 250 trial participants: 200 to 220 given two doses of AZD1222 and 26 given two doses of MenACWY control vaccine. Trial participants were enrolled by age into 18-55, 56-69 and 70-plus year subgroups, with roughly 150, 30 and 60 TCR-sequenced participants respectively. On the study overall, not on this receptor specifically: Because no day 14 peak-response samples were available, repertoires were characterized only after the peak T cell response. Spike-specific TCR breadth and depth rose significantly after two AZD1222 doses compared with day 0 and with MenACWY recipients. Participants were mostly white British and included more females than males, and it was suggested by the authors that clonal diversity may have been underestimated. The whole spike protein was spanned by vaccine-associated CD4 TCRs, and dominant responses were seen in regions 160-218 and 743-854. Reportedly, close to half of the unique spike-specific TCRs recognized epitopes lying outside the regions that are mutated in the B.1.351 and B.1.1.7 variants. In the small 56-69-year group, the increase in depth fell short of significance, most likely because of low power. Conclusions about previously exposed vaccinees were limited because only six AZD1222 recipients were SARS-CoV-2 seropositive at baseline.

In light of the paper, this sample's time point label describes: baseline before first vaccination. Vaccinee samples came from UK trials COV001 and COV002, including a single-blind randomized controlled phase 2/3 trial of AZD1222 (ChAdOx1 nCoV-19) in healthy adults. For TCRbeta chain sequencing, PBMC samples were collected from trial participants at day 0 and at day 28 after the second dose. The CDR3 regions of human TCRbeta chains were analyzed by immunosequencing. In the authors' own workflow: Repertoire TCRs were checked for matches against a reference library of SARS-CoV-2-specific TCRs that had been generated using the MIRA antigen-specificity platform. Breadth meant the fraction of unique TCRs that were SARS-CoV-2-associated, whereas depth meant the fraction of total T cells that were SARS-CoV-2-associated. Using the MIRA data, each spike-specific TCR was assigned both to the spike region to which the TCR was reactive and to a CD4 or CD8 class. Log10-transformed breadth and depth values were compared by one-way ANOVA with Sidak's multiple comparisons tests. TCRdb retrieved this table from immuneACCESS and kept in-frame rearrangements only. Not all clones are present; in checked studies, unresolved V genes account for under half, and no reason is known for the remainder. V and J calls and clone size are those listed in that table; D and trimming were worked out from the DNA. Across this sample there are about 130,000 clones, with 88% seen only once. The ten most abundant clones make up roughly 8% of the sample.

The trim is 7 bases for V and 4 bases for J, with a gap of 11 bases between the germline ends. According to the germline V gene, CDR1 reads MNHEY and CDR2 reads SVGAGI. The CDR3 runs 12 amino acids, cysteine and phenylalanine included. Only the CDR3 DNA is retained, 36 bases long and in frame from the first base. This clonotype was obtained from an adult in good health. This receptor chain uses TRBV6-5 and TRBJ2-7; the D gene is not confidently resolved. This specimen was peripheral blood, taken on day 0 of AZD1222 vaccination. The DNA is as follows: TGTGCCAGCAACGATCGAGTATACGAGCAGTACTTC. Its protein product is CASNDRVYEQYF.